Sequencing of this TCR beta chain was carried out in a study of shared clonotypes between healthy human individuals. Data came from immunoSEQ multiplex PCR; TCRdb stores just in-frame clones and leaves some out. The table lists 800,000 or so clones, roughly 96% of them singletons. Naive CD8 cells, CD45RO-negative and positively selected for CCR7, excluded terminally differentiated effector memory CD45RA+ cells. The study drew all its donors from Caucasian adults living in Nashville, Tennessee. The ends lost 5 bases at V and 3 bases at J; junction bases unmatched: 10. CDR1 is SGHTA, CDR2 FQGTGA, per germline. This CDR3 region has 16 residues.

The J gene is TRBJ2-4, the V gene TRBV7-3, with 7 positions matching TRBD1. Sequencing was performed on naive CD8+ T cells sorted from blood. This clonotype was sampled from a man aged 25 to 45 in good health. The CDR3 loop is CASSPNMDRSKNIQYF. CDR3 in DNA: TGTGCCAGCAGCCCAAATATGGACAGGAGCAAAAACATTCAGTACTTC. Complete variable domain (other parts from reference TRBV7-3 and TRBJ2-4): GAGVSQTPSNKVTEKGKYVELRCDPISGHTALYWYRQSLGQGPEFLIYFQGTGAADDSGLPNDRFFAVRPEGSVSTLKIQRTERGDSAVYLCASSPNMDRSKNIQYFGAGTRLSVL.